A selection of T cell receptor beta chains follows, all from one sample in a study of blood T cell repertoires in COVID-19. Assay: immunoSEQ multiplex PCR; the TCRdb copy retains only in-frame clones and omits some. The sample has some 40,000 clones; 84% are singletons. Sequenced material: peripheral blood. These receptors were taken from a man in his fifties or sixties with active or convalescent COVID-19. Both conserved end residues are part of each CDR3. D genes are given only for firm matches. Part of the rows lack a size; the others show once, few, many or a class for expanded clones.

j_gene	d_gene	v_gene	abundance	CDR3nt	CDR3aa
TRBJ1-4	TRBD1	TRBV18	once	TGTGCCAGCTCACCTGGACAGGTTGGGGGTGAAAAACTGTTTTTT	CASSPGQVGGEKLFF
TRBJ2-6	-	TRBV2	-	TGTGCCAGCAGTGAGTACAGGGCGAGCTCTGGGGCCAACGTCCTGACTTTC	CASSEYRASSGANVLTF
TRBJ1-1	-	TRBV7-8	-	TGTGCCAGCAGCCGAGCCGAGGACGCGGGGGCTGAAGCTTTCTTT	CASSRAEDAGAEAFF
TRBJ2-3	TRBD2	TRBV9	-	TGTGCCAGCAGCGGTCTAGCGGGGGGCTTTAGCACAGATACGCAGTATTTT	CASSGLAGGFSTDTQYF
TRBJ2-6	-	TRBV27	few	TGTGCCAGCAGTCATACGGGTAACGGGGCCAACGTCCTGACTTTC	CASSHTGNGANVLTF
TRBJ2-4	-	TRBV6-5	-	TGTGCCAGCAGTTCTGGACTCTCCTTAGCCAAAAACATTCAGTACTTC	CASSSGLSLAKNIQYF
TRBJ2-7	-	TRBV5-1	-	TGCGCCAGCAGCTCGGGGGACGCGGCCTACGAGCAGTACTTC	CASSSGDAAYEQYF
TRBJ2-1	TRBD2	TRBV9	-	TGTGCCAGCAGCGCCCGGGGGGGCTTAGACAATGAGCAGTTCTTC	CASSARGGLDNEQFF
TRBJ1-2	-	TRBV5-1	-	TGCGCCAGCAGCTTGTATCATGGAGGAGTCCACTATGGCTACACCTTC	CASSLYHGGVHYGYTF
TRBJ2-7	-	TRBV5-1	-	TGCGCCAGCTGTGACTGGACACGGGGGAGCGAGCAGTACTTC	CASCDWTRGSEQYF
TRBJ2-3	TRBD2	TRBV7-3	once	TGTGCCAGCAGCGTCCTAGCGGGGGGGAGCACAGATACGCAGTATTTT	CASSVLAGGSTDTQYF
TRBJ2-7	-	TRBV29-1	-	TGCAGCGTAGAGAGGGGGACCGCTACCCACGAGCAGTACTTC	CSVERGTATHEQYF
TRBJ2-6	-	TRBV5-1	-	TGCGCCAGCACATTAACAGGGAGCGGGGCCAACGTCCTGACTTTC	CASTLTGSGANVLTF
TRBJ1-4	-	TRBV15	-	TGTGCCACCAGCACAGGAGATGGATCGGGAGAAAAACTGTTTTTT	CATSTGDGSGEKLFF
TRBJ2-2	-	TRBV7-2	-	TGTGCCAGCAGCTTAGAATCGGGAGCCGGGGAGCTGTTTTTT	CASSLESGAGELFF
TRBJ1-2	-	TRBV3-1/TRBV3-2	-	TGTGCCAGCAGCCAAGGTATCCCCTATGGCTACACCTTC	CASSQGIPYGYTF
TRBJ1-1	-	TRBV3-1/TRBV3-2	-	TGTGCCAGCAGCCAAGTACAGAACATGAACACTGAAGCTTTCTTT	CASSQVQNMNTEAFF
TRBJ2-7	TRBD2	TRBV2	-	TGTGCCAGCATTGCGGGGGACTCCTACGAGCAGTACTTC	CASIAGDSYEQYF
TRBJ2-2	-	TRBV11-3	-	TGTGCCAGCAGCTCCAGGGGGGAGCTGTTTTTT	CASSSRGELFF
TRBJ1-2	-	TRBV11-2	-	TGTGCCAGCAGCTTTGGACAGTCCCCCTATGGCTACACCTTC	CASSFGQSPYGYTF
TRBJ2-2	TRBD2	TRBV11-3	-	TGTGCCAGCAGCTCCCGCTTGGGAGGGGATGACACCGGGGAGCTGTTTTTT	CASSSRLGGDDTGELFF
TRBJ1-2	TRBD1	TRBV2	-	TGTGCCAGCAGAGAGACAGGGGCCAGCTATGGCTACACCTTC	CASRETGASYGYTF